One and the same sample provided the 13 T cell receptor beta chains below, sequenced in a study of cytomegalovirus exposure and HLA in healthy donors. 13 Jbeta primers and 60 Vbeta primers were used for the PCR. Clones were read by immunoSEQ multiplex PCR, and TCRdb kept only the in-frame ones, dropping some. The table shows around 120,000 clones, with around three quarters occurring only once. The material sequenced was PBMCs. Receptors originate from a woman between 35 and 50 years old in good health and CMV-seronegative.

About this clone itself: One end of the junction fails to match germline, which may point to a read error. This chain links TRBV7-9 with TRBJ2-6, with D possibly matching TRBD2 (7 bases). The CDR3 is 17 residues long. Per the germline V gene, CDR1 is SEHNR and CDR2 is FQNEAQ (reference sequence). The CDR3 DNA is TGTTCCAGCAGTGAAGGGGGGGCAGGGTTTGGGGCCAACGTCCTGACTTTC. The encoded protein is CSSSEGGAGFGANVLTF.

The CDR3 loop is CASSQVMGPNEQFF. CDR3 sequence (DNA): TGTGCCAGCTCACAGGTGATGGGCCCGAATGAGCAGTTCTTC. This chain uses TRBV18 with TRBJ2-1; D unclear. The V end was cut by 4 bases, the J end by 7 bases, with 14 bases between. Germline V gene data show CDR1 as KGHSH and CDR2 as LQKENI. CDR3 length equals 14 residues.

CDR3 sequence: CASSLQGQGGGEQFF. The CDR3 region has the DNA TGCGCCAGCAGCTTACAGGGACAGGGGGGAGGTGAGCAGTTCTTC. V and J are TRBV5-1 and TRBJ2-1, with TRBD1 identical over 11 bases. Unmatched junction bases numbered 7, after V lost 2 bases and J lost 9 bases. Germline V gene data show CDR1 as SGHRS and CDR2 as YFSETQ. The CDR3 is made up of 15 amino acids. The variable domain in full, with the rest retrieved from reference TRBV5-1 and TRBJ2-1, is KAGVTQTPRYLIKTRGQQVTLSCSPISGHRSVSWYQQTPGQGLQFLFEYFSETQRNKGNFPGRFSGRQFSNSRSEMNVSTLELGDSALYLCASSLQGQGGGEQFFGPGTRLTVL.

As regards this clone: The junction and the germline gene differ at one end; a read error may be behind it. Within the sample, other DNA sequences also encode this same CDR3. The rearrangement links TRBV7-9 to TRBJ2-2, with 8 bases matching TRBD1. Germline lookup yields CDR1 SEHNR and CDR2 FQNEAQ (reference sequence). The CDR3 covers 16 residues. DNA of the CDR3: TGTTCCAGCAGCCCAGGGGGCCGCGCGAACACCGGGGAGCTGTTTTTT. This codes for CSSSPGGRANTGELFF.

A word on this clone: The junction does not match germline at one end; this may be a read error. Other DNA sequences from this sample encode an identical CDR3 as well. The rearrangement links TRBV6-5 to TRBJ1-3, with a weak D call TRBD1 (6 bases). This CDR3 is built from 15 residues. The germline gives CDR1 MNHEY, CDR2 SVGAGI. CDR3 loop: CASSYSTGRGNTIYF. DNA of the CDR3: TGTGCCAGCAGCTACTCGACAGGACGCGGAAACACCATATATTTT.

The rearrangement joins TRBV28 to TRBJ1-2; the match to TRBD1 covers 7 bases. Trimming removed 2 bases from V and 0 bases from J; junction bases left unmatched: 12. From germline, CDR1 is MDHEN and CDR2 SYDVKM. The CDR3 is 18 amino acids. CDR3 in amino acids: CASSLTRTGSVTNYGYTF. CDR3 bases: TGTGCCAGCAGTTTAACACGGACAGGTTCCGTCACTAACTATGGCTACACCTTC.

J is TRBJ2-3 and V is TRBV10-3, with TRBD2 matching 9 bases. Germline CDR1 ENHRY, CDR2 SYGVKD. The V gene end was trimmed by 3 bases and the J gene end by 0 bases; junction bases not matched to a gene: 13. This CDR3 has 19 amino acids. The CDR3 DNA sequence: TGTGCCATCAGTGATGGGCGGCTAGCGGGGATTGCTAGCACAGATACGCAGTATTTT. Translated: CAISDGRLAGIASTDTQYF.

The chain combines TRBV5-1 with TRBJ2-5; tentatively, D is TRBD2 (5 bases). The CDR3 covers 14 residues. Germline values: CDR1 SGHRS, CDR2 YFSETQ. V lost 3 bases, J lost 5 bases, and 14 bases lay in between. CDR3 sequence: CASSSAQPGETQYF. Here the CDR3 DNA reads TGCGCCAGCAGCTCGGCCCAACCGGGGGAGACCCAGTACTTC. Combining the CDR3 with reference TRBV5-1 and TRBJ2-5 gives the whole variable domain KAGVTQTPRYLIKTRGQQVTLSCSPISGHRSVSWYQQTPGQGLQFLFEYFSETQRNKGNFPGRFSGRQFSNSRSEMNVSTLELGDSALYLCASSSAQPGETQYFGPGTRLLVL.

This clone was seen only once. The chain couples TRBV7-9 to TRBJ2-1; maybe TRBD2 (5 bases). The CDR3 consists of 17 residues. V was cut by 1 base and J by 5 bases, with 18 bases left in between. Germline V gives CDR1 SEHNR, CDR2 FQNEAQ (reference sequence). The CDR3 region is CASSLVWSYGENNEQFF. Written as DNA, the CDR3 is TGTGCCAGCAGCTTAGTTTGGAGTTATGGGGAGAACAATGAGCAGTTCTTC.

J is TRBJ1-1 and V is TRBV19, with no clear D. With 2 bases removed from V and 5 bases from J, the gap between germline ends came to 15 bases. Germline V gene sequence: CDR1 LNHDA, CDR2 SQIVND (reference sequence). This CDR3 contains 15 residues. DNA of the CDR3: TGTGCCAGTAGTATACAGTACACACCATTGACTGAAGCTTTCTTT. This encodes CASSIQYTPLTEAFF.

The genes are TRBV7-9 and TRBJ2-5; the D is unclear. V shed 5 bases and J shed 2 bases, with 9 bases lying between them. Germline CDR1 and CDR2: SEHNR and FQNEAQ (reference sequence). The CDR3 length is 13 residues. CDR3 in DNA: TGTGCCAGCAGCCCGAACTCGCAAGAGACCCAGTACTTC. Translation: CASSPNSQETQYF.

On this clone itself: An end of the junction differs from the germline gene, which may be a read error. The CDR3 protein is CAEPPTGREDF. The CDR3 DNA follows: TGTGCCGAACCGCCGACCGGTAGGGAGGACTTC. V is TRBV27 and J is TRBJ2-7, with D perhaps matching TRBD2 (6 bases). CDR1 is MNHEY and CDR2 is SMNVEV in the germline V gene (reference sequence). The CDR3 loop spans 11 amino acids.

This rearrangement joins TRBV5-3 to TRBJ2-2; 11 positions match TRBD2. TRBV5-3 is annotated as an ORF whose role is uncertain. Unmatched junction bases numbered 8, after V lost 1 base and J lost 6 bases. CDR3 size: 17 residues. Here the CDR3 reads CARSLMTSGAGSGELFF. The CDR3 DNA follows: TGTGCCAGAAGCTTGATGACTAGCGGGGCGGGTTCCGGGGAGCTGTTTTTT.